These T cell receptor beta chains were read from a single sample in a study of siplizumab effects on memory and regulatory T cells. Clones were sequenced by immunoSEQ multiplex PCR, and TCRdb holds only the in-frame ones, with some missing. Of roughly 60,000 clones listed, 93% are singletons. The specimen sequenced was CD8+ T cells sorted from blood. The receptors shown here come from a human donor in good health. The CDR3 runs from the conserved cysteine through the conserved F or W. A D gene is named only where the DNA matches it firmly. The size entry is marked missing in some rows and otherwise reads once, few, many or a size class.

>-|TRBV29-1|-|TRBJ2-1
TGCAGCGTTGAAGATTCGGCGGAGGGGCTGTTCTTC
CSVEDSAEGLFF
>-|TRBV11-2|-|TRBJ1-1
TGTGCCAGCAGCTTAGTCGGAACAGAAGCTTTCTTT
CASSLVGTEAFF
>-|TRBV9|TRBD2|TRBJ2-5
TGTGCCAGCAGCGTGGGACTAGCGGGAATCGGAGAGACCCAGTACTTC
CASSVGLAGIGETQYF
>-|TRBV12-5|-|TRBJ2-2
TGTGCTAGTGGTTTGGCCAGCTTCGGCGGGGAGCTGTTTTTT
CASGLASFGGELFF
>-|TRBV4-1|-|TRBJ2-1
TGCGCCAGCAGCCAAGGGACCTCCTCGGGTGAGCAGTTCTTC
CASSQGTSSGEQFF
>-|TRBV28|-|TRBJ1-2
TGTGCCAGCAGTTCACGAGGGGACGGCTACACCTTC
CASSSRGDGYTF
>few|TRBV7-6|TRBD1|TRBJ2-7
TGTGCCAGCAGCATCGCAGGGGGCTACGAGCAGTACTTC
CASSIAGGYEQYF
>-|TRBV20-1|-|TRBJ1-4
TGCTCAGGGTCCCAAAATGAAAAACTGTTTTTT
CSGSQNEKLFF
>-|TRBV15|-|TRBJ2-5
TGTGCCACCAGCAGGGGTGTGGGAAAAGAGACCCAGTACTTC
CATSRGVGKETQYF
>-|TRBV6-6|-|TRBJ2-1
TGTGCCAGCAGTTACTCCGCCGGGGGTGAGCAGTTCTTC
CASSYSAGGEQFF
>-|TRBV30|TRBD2|TRBJ2-1
TGTGCCTGGAGTCAGACTAGCGGGAGGGTGTTGTTCTTC
CAWSQTSGRVLFF
>-|TRBV30|-|TRBJ1-5
TGTGCCTGGAGTGTTGGGGACGCGGAGCCCCAGCATTTT
CAWSVGDAEPQHF
>-|TRBV27|-|TRBJ2-7
TGTGCCAGCAGTCTGGGGACCTCCTACGAGCAGTACTTC
CASSLGTSYEQYF
>-|TRBV5-1|-|TRBJ1-1
TGCGCCAGCAGCTTGGTCTCTGAAGCTTTCTTT
CASSLVSEAFF
>-|TRBV5-4|-|TRBJ1-2
TGTGCCAGCAGCTTTCAAGGGTCTAACTATGGCTACGCCTTC
CASSFQGSNYGYAF
>-|TRBV11-1|-|TRBJ2-7
TGTGCCAGCAGCTTAGCCGGAAACGCCTACGAGCAGTACTTC
CASSLAGNAYEQYF
>few|TRBV28|TRBD2|TRBJ2-5
TGTGCCAGCAGCCCACCCGGGACTAGCGGGTGGTGGGAGTACTTC
CASSPPGTSGWWEYF
>-|TRBV5-4|-|TRBJ2-1
TGTGCCAGCAGCACGGACTCCTACAATGAGCAGTTCTTC
CASSTDSYNEQFF
>-|TRBV4-1|-|TRBJ1-4
TGCGCCAGCAGCCATCGACTCGACCGCGGCGAAAAACTGTTTTTT
CASSHRLDRGEKLFF
>-|TRBV9|-|TRBJ1-1
TGTGCCAGCAGCGTAGGGGCTGTAGGCACTGAAGCTTTCTTT
CASSVGAVGTEAFF
>-|TRBV5-4|-|TRBJ2-7
TGTGCCAGCAGCTTGAAAGGAGACGAGCAGTACTTC
CASSLKGDEQYF
>-|TRBV28|TRBD2|TRBJ2-1
TGTGCCAGCAGTTTAACCTTGGCAGGGGCACCTAGCGGGTCCTACAATGAGCAGTTCTTC
CASSLTLAGAPSGSYNEQFF
>-|TRBV11-2|-|TRBJ2-7
TGTGCCAGCAGCTTACTAGACCTCCGGTGGGAGCAGTACTTC
CASSLLDLRWEQYF
>-|TRBV7-9|-|TRBJ2-5
TGTGCCAGCAGCCCCGCCGGGGGCAGAGAAAAGGAGACCCAGTACTTC
CASSPAGGREKETQYF
>-|TRBV29-1|TRBD1|TRBJ2-7
TGCAGCGGTGGGGACAGGGGCCCCTACGAGCAGTACTTC
CSGGDRGPYEQYF
>-|TRBV10-2|-|TRBJ2-5
TGCGCCAGCTTCTCGGGGACCCAGTACTTC
CASFSGTQYF
>-|TRBV7-2|-|TRBJ2-1
TGTGCCAGCAGCTTGACGGCCTATTACGGGTACAATGAGCAGTTCTTC
CASSLTAYYGYNEQFF
>-|TRBV30|TRBD1|TRBJ2-7
TGTGCCTGGAGTATCGGGACAGCCTACGAGCAGTACTTC
CAWSIGTAYEQYF
>-|TRBV5-1|TRBD2|TRBJ2-1
TGCGCCAGCAGCTACGGGACTAGCGGGCCCTCCCCCTTCAATGAGCAGTTCTTC
CASSYGTSGPSPFNEQFF
>few|TRBV9|-|TRBJ1-5
TGTGCCAGCAGCGCGTCGGGGGGCAATCAGCCCCAGCATTTT
CASSASGGNQPQHF
>-|TRBV5-6|-|TRBJ1-2
TGTGCCAGCAGCTCACAGGAGGACTATGGCTACACCTTC
CASSSQEDYGYTF
>-|TRBV12-5|-|TRBJ1-2
TGTGCTAGTGGTTTGGTTGGGACCGGGTATGGCTACACCTTC
CASGLVGTGYGYTF
>once|TRBV6-1|TRBD1|TRBJ2-7
TGTGCCAGCAGAGGACAGGAGTCCTACGAGCAGTACTTC
CASRGQESYEQYF
>-|TRBV6-5|TRBD1|TRBJ2-1
TGTGCCAGCAGTTATTACGGGACAGGGGGCTACAATGAGCAGTTCTTC
CASSYYGTGGYNEQFF
>-|TRBV27|-|TRBJ2-4
TGTGCCAGCAGTTTATCCGTAGCCAAAAACATTCAGTACTTC
CASSLSVAKNIQYF
>-|TRBV6-1|-|TRBJ2-7
TGTGCCAGCGCTAATGACGGGACCGACTCCTACGAGCAGTACTTC
CASANDGTDSYEQYF
>-|TRBV19|-|TRBJ2-3
TGTGCCAGTAGTATCCAGTCGAGTCGCACAGATACGCAGTATTTT
CASSIQSSRTDTQYF
>-|TRBV2|TRBD1|TRBJ2-7
TGTGCCAGCCAACCGGGACAGGGGGCGCGAGAGCAGTACTTC
CASQPGQGAREQYF
>-|TRBV7-3|-|TRBJ2-1
TGTGCCAGCAGCCGCCTGGGGAATGAGCAGTTCTTC
CASSRLGNEQFF
>-|TRBV27|-|TRBJ1-5
TGTGCCAGCAGTCAAGACGGTCACAATCAGCCCCAGCATTTT
CASSQDGHNQPQHF
>-|TRBV7-9|-|TRBJ2-3
TGTGCCAGCAGCTCGTTCACAGATACGCAGTATTTT
CASSSFTDTQYF
>once|TRBV27|-|TRBJ2-7
TGTGCCAGCAGCCGCGAAAAAGCCTACGAGCAGTACTTC
CASSREKAYEQYF